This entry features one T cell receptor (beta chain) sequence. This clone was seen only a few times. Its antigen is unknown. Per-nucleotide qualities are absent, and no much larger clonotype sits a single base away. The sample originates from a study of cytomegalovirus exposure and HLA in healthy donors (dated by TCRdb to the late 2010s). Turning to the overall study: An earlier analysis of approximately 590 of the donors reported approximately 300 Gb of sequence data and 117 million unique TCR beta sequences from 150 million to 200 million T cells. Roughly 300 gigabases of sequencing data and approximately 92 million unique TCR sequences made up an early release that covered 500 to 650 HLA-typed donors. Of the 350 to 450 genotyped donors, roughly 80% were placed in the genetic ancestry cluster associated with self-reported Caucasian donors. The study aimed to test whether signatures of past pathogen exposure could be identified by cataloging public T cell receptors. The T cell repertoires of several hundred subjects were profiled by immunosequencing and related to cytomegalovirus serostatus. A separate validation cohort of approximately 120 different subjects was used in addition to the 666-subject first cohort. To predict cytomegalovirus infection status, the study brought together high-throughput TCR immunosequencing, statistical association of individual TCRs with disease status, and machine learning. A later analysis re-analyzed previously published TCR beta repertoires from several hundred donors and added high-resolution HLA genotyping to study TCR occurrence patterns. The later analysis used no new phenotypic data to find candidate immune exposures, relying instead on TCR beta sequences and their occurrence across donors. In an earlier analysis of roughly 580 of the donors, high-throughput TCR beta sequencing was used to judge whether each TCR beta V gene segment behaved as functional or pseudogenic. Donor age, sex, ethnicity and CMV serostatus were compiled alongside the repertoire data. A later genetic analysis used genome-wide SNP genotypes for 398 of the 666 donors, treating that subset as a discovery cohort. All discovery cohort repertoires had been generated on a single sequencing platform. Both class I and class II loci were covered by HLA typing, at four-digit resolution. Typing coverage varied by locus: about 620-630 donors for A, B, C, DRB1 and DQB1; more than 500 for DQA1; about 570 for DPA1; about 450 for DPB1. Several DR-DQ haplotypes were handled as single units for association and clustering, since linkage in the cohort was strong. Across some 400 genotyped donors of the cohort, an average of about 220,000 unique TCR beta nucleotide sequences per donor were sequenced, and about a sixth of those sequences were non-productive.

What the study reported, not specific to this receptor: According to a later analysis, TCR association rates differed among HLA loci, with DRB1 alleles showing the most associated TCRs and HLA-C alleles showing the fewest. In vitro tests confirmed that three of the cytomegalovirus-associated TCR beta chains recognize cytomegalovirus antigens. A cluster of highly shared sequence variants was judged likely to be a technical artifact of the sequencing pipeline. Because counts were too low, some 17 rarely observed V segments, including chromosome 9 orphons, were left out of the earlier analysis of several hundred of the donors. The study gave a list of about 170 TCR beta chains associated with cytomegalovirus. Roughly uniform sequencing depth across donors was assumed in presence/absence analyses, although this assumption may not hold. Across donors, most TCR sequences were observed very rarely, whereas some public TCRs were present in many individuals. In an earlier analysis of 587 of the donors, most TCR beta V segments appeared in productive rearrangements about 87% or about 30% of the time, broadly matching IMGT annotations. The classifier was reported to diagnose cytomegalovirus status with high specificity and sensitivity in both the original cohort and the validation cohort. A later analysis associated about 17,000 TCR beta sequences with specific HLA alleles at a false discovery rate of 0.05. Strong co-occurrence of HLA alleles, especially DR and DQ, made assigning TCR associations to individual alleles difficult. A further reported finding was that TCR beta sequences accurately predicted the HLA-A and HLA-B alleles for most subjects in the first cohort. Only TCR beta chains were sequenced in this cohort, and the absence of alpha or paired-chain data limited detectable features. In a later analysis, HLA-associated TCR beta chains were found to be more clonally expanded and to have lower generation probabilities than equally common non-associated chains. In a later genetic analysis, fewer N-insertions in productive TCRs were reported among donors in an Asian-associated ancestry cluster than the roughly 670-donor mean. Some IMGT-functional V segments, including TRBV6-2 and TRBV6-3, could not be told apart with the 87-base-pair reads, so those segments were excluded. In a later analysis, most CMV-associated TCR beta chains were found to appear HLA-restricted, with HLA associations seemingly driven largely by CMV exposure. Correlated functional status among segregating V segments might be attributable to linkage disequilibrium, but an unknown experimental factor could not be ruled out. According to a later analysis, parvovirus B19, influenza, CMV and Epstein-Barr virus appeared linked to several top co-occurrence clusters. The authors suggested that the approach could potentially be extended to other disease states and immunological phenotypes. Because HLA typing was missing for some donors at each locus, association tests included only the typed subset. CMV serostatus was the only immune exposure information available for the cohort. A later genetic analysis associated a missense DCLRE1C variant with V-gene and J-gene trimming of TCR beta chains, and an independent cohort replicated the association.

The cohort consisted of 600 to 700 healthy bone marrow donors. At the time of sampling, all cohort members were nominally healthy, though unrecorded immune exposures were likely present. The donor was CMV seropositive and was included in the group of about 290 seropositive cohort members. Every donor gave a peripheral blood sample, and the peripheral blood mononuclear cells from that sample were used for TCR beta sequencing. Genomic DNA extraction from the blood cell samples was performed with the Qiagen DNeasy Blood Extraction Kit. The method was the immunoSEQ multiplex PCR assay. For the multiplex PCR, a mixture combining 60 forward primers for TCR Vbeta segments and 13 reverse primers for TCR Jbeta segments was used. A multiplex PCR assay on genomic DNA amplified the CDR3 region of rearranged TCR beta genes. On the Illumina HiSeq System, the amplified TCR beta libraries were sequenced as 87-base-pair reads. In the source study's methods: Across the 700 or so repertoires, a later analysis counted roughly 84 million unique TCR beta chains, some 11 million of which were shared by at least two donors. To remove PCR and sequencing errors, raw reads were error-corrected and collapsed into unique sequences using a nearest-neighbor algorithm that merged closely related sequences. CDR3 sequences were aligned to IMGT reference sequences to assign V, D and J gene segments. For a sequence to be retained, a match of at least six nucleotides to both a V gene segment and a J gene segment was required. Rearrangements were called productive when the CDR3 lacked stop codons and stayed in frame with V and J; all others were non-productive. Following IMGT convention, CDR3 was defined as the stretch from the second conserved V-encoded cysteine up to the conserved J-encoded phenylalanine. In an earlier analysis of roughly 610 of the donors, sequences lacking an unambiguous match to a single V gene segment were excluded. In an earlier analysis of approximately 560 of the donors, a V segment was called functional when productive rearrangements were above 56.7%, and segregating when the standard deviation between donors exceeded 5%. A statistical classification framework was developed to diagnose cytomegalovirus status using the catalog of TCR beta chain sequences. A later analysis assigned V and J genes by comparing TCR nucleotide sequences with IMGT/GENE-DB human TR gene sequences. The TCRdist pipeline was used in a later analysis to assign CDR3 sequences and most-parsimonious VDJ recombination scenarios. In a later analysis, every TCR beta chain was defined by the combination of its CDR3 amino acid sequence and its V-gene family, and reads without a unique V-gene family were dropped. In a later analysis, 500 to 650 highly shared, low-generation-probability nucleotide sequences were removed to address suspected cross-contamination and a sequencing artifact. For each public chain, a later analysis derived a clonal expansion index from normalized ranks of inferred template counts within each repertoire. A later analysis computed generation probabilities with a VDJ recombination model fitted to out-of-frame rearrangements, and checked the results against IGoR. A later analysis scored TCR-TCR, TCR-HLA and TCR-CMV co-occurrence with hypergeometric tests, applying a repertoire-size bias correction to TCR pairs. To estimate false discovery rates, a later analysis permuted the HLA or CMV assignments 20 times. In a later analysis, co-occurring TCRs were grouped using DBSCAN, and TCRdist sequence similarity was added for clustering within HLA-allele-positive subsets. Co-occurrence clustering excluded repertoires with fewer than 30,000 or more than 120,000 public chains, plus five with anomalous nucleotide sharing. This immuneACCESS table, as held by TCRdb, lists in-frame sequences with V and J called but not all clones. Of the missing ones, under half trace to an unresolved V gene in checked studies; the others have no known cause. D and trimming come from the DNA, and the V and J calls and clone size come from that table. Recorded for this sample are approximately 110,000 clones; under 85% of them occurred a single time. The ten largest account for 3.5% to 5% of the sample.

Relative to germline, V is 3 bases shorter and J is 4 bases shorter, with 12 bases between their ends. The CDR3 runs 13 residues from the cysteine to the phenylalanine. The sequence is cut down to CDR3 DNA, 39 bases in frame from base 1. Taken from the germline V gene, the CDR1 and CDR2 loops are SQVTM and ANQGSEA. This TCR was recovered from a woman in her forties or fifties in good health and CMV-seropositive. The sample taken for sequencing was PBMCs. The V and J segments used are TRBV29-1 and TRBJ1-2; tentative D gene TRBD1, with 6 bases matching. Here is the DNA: TGCAGCGTTGATTTGGACAGTGGCTATGGCTACACCTTC. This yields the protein CSVDLDSGYGYTF.